Following are 28 T cell receptor beta chains from one sample sequenced in a study of blood T cell repertoires in COVID-19. Data came from immunoSEQ multiplex PCR; TCRdb stores just in-frame clones and leaves some out. This sample yields roughly 50,000 clones, of which roughly 87% are seen a single time; 15% belongs to the top ten. Sequences were obtained from peripheral blood. The receptor source for this set is a human donor with active COVID-19. The donor label of this sample is uncertain.

V usage is TRBV7-2 and J usage is TRBJ2-7; D call uncertain. V was pared by 5 bases and J by 1 base, with 3 bases between. CDR3 length equals 11 residues. Germline assignment: CDR1 SGHTA and CDR2 FQGNSA. The CDR3 protein is CASSESYEQYF. The CDR3 DNA follows: TGTGCCAGCAGCGAGTCCTACGAGCAGTACTTC. The complete variable domain, with remaining parts taken from reference TRBV7-2 and TRBJ2-7, reads GAGVSQSPSNKVTEKGKDVELRCDPISGHTALYWYRQSLGQGLEFLIYFQGNSAPDKSGLPSDRFSAERTGGSVSTLTIQRTQQEDSAVYLCASSESYEQYFGPGTRLTVT.

The chain carries TRBV6-5 and TRBJ2-7, with TRBD1 matching over 9 bases. This CDR3 has 15 amino acids. V lost 5 bases to trimming and J lost 0 bases; unmatched junction nucleotides: 5. The V gene's germline CDR1 is MNHEY and CDR2 SVGAGI. CDR3 nucleotides: TGTGCCAGCAGTAACTGGGACAGGGACTCCTACGAGCAGTACTTC. Its protein is CASSNWDRDSYEQYF.

The genes are TRBV9 and TRBJ2-3; 13 positions match TRBD2. The junction had 2 bases not matched to a gene; V was cut back by 3 bases and J by 4 bases. The CDR3 contains 15 residues. Germline loops: CDR1 SGDLS, CDR2 YYNGEE. CDR3 DNA: TGTGCCAGCAGCGGGGGACTAGCGGGGTCAGATACGCAGTATTTT. Its translation: CASSGGLAGSDTQYF. The full variable domain, with the rest looked up from reference TRBV9 and TRBJ2-3, is DSGVTQTPKHLITATGQRVTLRCSPRSGDLSVYWYQQSLDQGLQFLIQYYNGEERAKGNILERFSAQQFPDLHSELNLSSLELGDSALYFCASSGGLAGSDTQYFGPGTRLTVL.

The chain joins TRBV7-9 to TRBJ2-4, with TRBD2 identical over 11 bases. With V trimmed by 2 bases and J by 12 bases, 3 bases remained unmatched. The length of the CDR3 is 13 residues. Germline values: CDR1 SEHNR, CDR2 FQNEAQ (reference sequence). CDR3 in DNA: TGTGCCAGCAGCTTATCGGGACTAGCGGCTCAGTACTTC. It is translated as CASSLSGLAAQYF.

The chain has TRBV11-2 and TRBJ2-7; TRBD2 matches at 11 bases. The CDR3 totals 16 residues. Germline values: CDR1 SGHAT, CDR2 FQNNGV. V shed 4 bases and J 6 bases; nucleotides not matched to a gene: 11. The CDR3 sequence is CASSSQPGLADVEQYF. CDR3 sequence (DNA): TGTGCCAGCAGCTCCCAACCGGGACTAGCGGATGTCGAGCAGTACTTC.

V is TRBV19 and J is TRBJ2-1, with TRBD1 identical over 10 bases. The length of the CDR3 is 17 residues. V lost 5 bases, J lost 3 bases, and 10 bases stayed unmatched. Looked up from germline, CDR1 is LNHDA and CDR2 is SQIVND (reference sequence). In nucleotides, the CDR3 is TGTGCCAGTAGTGCCGAACGGACAGGGGGGGTCTACAATGAGCAGTTCTTC. Translating gives CASSAERTGGVYNEQFF.

This clone has only a few counts. This chain connects TRBV4-3 to TRBJ1-2; the D gene is possibly TRBD1 (5 bases). Per the germline V gene, CDR1 is LGHNA and CDR2 is YSLEER. The CDR3 has 15 residues. V was shortened by 3 bases and J by 4 bases, with 15 bases between the two germline ends. The CDR3 reads CASSHTIKGSYGYTF. The CDR3, as DNA: TGCGCCAGCAGCCACACGATTAAGGGGTCCTATGGCTACACCTTC.

The chain carries TRBV10-3 and TRBJ2-5; D unresolved. The CDR3 is 15 amino acids. V lost 3 bases to trimming and J lost 1 base, with 12 bases between them. The germline V gene encodes CDR1 ENHRY and CDR2 SYGVKD. For the CDR3, the DNA is TGTGCCATCAGTGACGTAGTAAGCGCCCAAGAGACCCAGTACTTC. Amino acids: CAISDVVSAQETQYF.

In DNA, the CDR3 is TGTGCCAGCACTCCGGGACGGGGAGGCCCCGAGCAGTACTTC. Protein product: CASTPGRGGPEQYF. This rearrangement joins TRBV6-5 to TRBJ2-7; perhaps TRBD2 as D (6 bases). Germline CDR1 is MNHEY and CDR2 is SVGAGI. V lost 7 bases, J lost 6 bases, and 19 bases lay in between. The CDR3 extends over 14 amino acids.

The chain couples TRBV24-1 to TRBJ2-5; weak D call: TRBD2 (5 bases). Germline CDR1 is KGHDR and CDR2 is SFDVKD. The V end was cut by 0 bases, the J end by 8 bases, with 9 bases between. There are 13 residues in the CDR3. The CDR3 loop is CATSDLSRETQYF. In DNA, the CDR3 is TGTGCCACCAGTGATTTGTCTCGGGAAACCCAGTACTTC.

The V gene is TRBV4-3, the J gene TRBJ1-1; D is perhaps TRBD1 (5 bases). Germline CDR1 and CDR2: LGHNA and YSLEER. The CDR3 totals 15 residues. Deletions cut 1 base from V and 1 base from J, with 10 bases between. CDR3 sequence (DNA): TGCGCCAGCAGCCAAGTACCCAGGGAGAACACTGAAGCTTTCTTT. Residues: CASSQVPRENTEAFF.

V usage is TRBV5-6 and J usage is TRBJ1-2; TRBD1 matches 8 bases. CDR1 SGHDT and CDR2 YYEEEE come from the germline V gene. The J segment lost 4 bases and the V segment lost 3 bases, leaving 8 bases of the junction unmatched. The CDR3 is 15 residues long. The CDR3 sequence is CASSWIQGASYGYTF. In DNA, the CDR3 is TGTGCCAGCAGCTGGATCCAGGGGGCGTCCTATGGCTACACCTTC.

The sample holds a few counts of this clone. The genes are TRBV4-3 and TRBJ1-2, with 7 bases identical to TRBD1. Germline trimming cut 3 bases from V and 3 bases from J; bases unmatched to any gene: 4. The CDR3 extends over 14 amino acids. The germline gives CDR1 LGHNA, CDR2 YSLEER. CDR3 sequence: CASSQGQRDYGYTF. Written as DNA, the CDR3 is TGCGCCAGCAGCCAGGGACAGAGGGACTATGGCTACACCTTC.

This clone has only one observation. This chain uses TRBV19 with TRBJ2-3; 9 bases line up with TRBD1. Germline-derived CDR1 and CDR2 are LNHDA and SQIVND (reference sequence). The CDR3 length is 14 residues. The V gene end was trimmed by 9 bases and the J gene end by 2 bases; junction bases not matched to a gene: 6. DNA for the CDR3: TGTGCCAGCCGGGACAGGGCTTTCACAGATACGCAGTATTTT. Encoded protein: CASRDRAFTDTQYF.

This clone was found once. Here the CDR3 DNA reads TGCGCCAGCAGCCCCGGACAGGGGAACACCGGGGAGCTGTTTTTT. The encoded protein is CASSPGQGNTGELFF. The chain joins TRBV5-1 to TRBJ2-2, with TRBD1 matching over 8 bases. The ends lost 4 bases at V and 1 base at J; junction bases unmatched: 3. The CDR3 loop spans 15 amino acids. The V gene's germline CDR1 is SGHRS and CDR2 YFSETQ.

CDR3 region: CASSSNRQFSNQPQHF. The CDR3 DNA follows: TGTGCCAGCAGTTCTAATCGACAGTTTAGCAATCAGCCCCAGCATTTT. The chain joins TRBV6-5 to TRBJ1-5; perhaps TRBD1 as D (5 bases). The CDR3 has 16 residues. Germline V gene lookup returns CDR1 MNHEY and CDR2 SVGAGI. The V gene lost 4 bases and the J gene lost 0 bases, with 13 bases spanning the gap.

The chain joins TRBV10-1 to TRBJ1-5; D gene uncertain. V lost 2 bases and J lost 2, with 13 bases in between. Germline CDR1 WNHNN, CDR2 SYGVQD (reference sequence). This CDR3 region has 16 residues. CDR3 sequence (DNA): TGCGCCAGCAGTGAGCCGAGAGGGCAAGGCAATCAGCCCCAGCATTTT. Its translation is CASSEPRGQGNQPQHF.

The rearrangement links TRBV7-9 to TRBJ2-2; 9 positions match TRBD2. The ends lost 3 bases at V and 4 bases at J; junction bases unmatched: 9. CDR3 size: 17 residues. From germline, CDR1 is SEHNR and CDR2 FQNEAQ (reference sequence). The CDR3 nucleotides are TGTGCCAGCAGCTTTCGCGGGGGGGCAGGTACCACCGGGGAGCTGTTTTTT. Residues: CASSFRGGAGTTGELFF. Variable domain in full (rest from reference TRBV7-9 and TRBJ2-2): DTGVSQNPRHKITKRGQNVTFRCDPISEHNRLYWYRQTLGQGPEFLTYFQNEAQLEKSRLLSDRFSAERPKGSFSTLEIQRTEQGDSAMYLCASSFRGGAGTTGELFFGEGSRLTVL.

The chain uses TRBV3-1 (or the pseudogene TRBV3-2) and TRBJ2-5, with D possibly matching TRBD2 (7 bases). V shed 1 base and J shed 5 bases, with 17 bases lying between them. CDR3 length: 16 residues. Germline V gene sequence: CDR1 LGHDT, CDR2 YNNKEL (reference sequence). The DNA of the CDR3 is TGTGCCAGCAGCCAAGGTCTCGGGGGGCCCAGTGAGACCCAGTACTTC. Protein sequence: CASSQGLGGPSETQYF.

The V gene is TRBV9, the J gene TRBJ1-2; D is uncertain. The CDR3 loop spans 15 amino acids. Trimming removed 4 bases from V and 0 bases from J, with 13 bases in between. From germline, CDR1 is SGDLS and CDR2 YYNGEE. This chain's CDR3 is CASSPSAGANYGYTF. CDR3 in DNA: TGTGCCAGCAGCCCCTCGGCGGGAGCTAACTATGGCTACACCTTC.

The gene calls are TRBV4-2 and TRBJ2-7; 10 bases fit TRBD1. V dropped 3 bases and J dropped 0; count of bases not matched to a gene: 14. The CDR3 runs 19 residues. Germline V gene data show CDR1 as LGHNA and CDR2 as YNFKEQ. CDR3 amino acids: CASSQIRGDRDRGSYEQYF. The DNA for the CDR3 is TGTGCCAGCAGCCAGATTAGAGGCGACCGGGACAGGGGCTCCTACGAGCAGTACTTC.

This chain connects TRBV6-2 or TRBV6-3 to TRBJ1-2, with 12 nucleotides matching TRBD1. CDR1 is MNHEY and CDR2 is SVGEGT in the germline V gene. The CDR3 covers 16 residues. Trimming took 5 bases from V and 7 from J; bases not matched to a gene: 11. This CDR3 is CASSGTGGYSKFGYTF. The CDR3 DNA is TGTGCCAGCAGTGGGACAGGGGGCTATTCCAAGTTTGGCTACACCTTC.

This clone came up once. This chain connects TRBV2 to TRBJ1-1, with D hard to call. Germline CDR1 and CDR2: SNHLY and FYNNEI. Trimming left V 8 bases short and J 5 bases short, with 9 bases between. This CDR3 has 11 residues. The CDR3: CASVYSTEAFF. The CDR3 DNA sequence: TGTGCCAGCGTTTACTCAACTGAAGCTTTCTTT.

This sequence joins TRBV6-2 or TRBV6-3 and TRBJ1-2; 7 bases agree with TRBD1. Germline CDR1 and CDR2: MNHEY and SVGEGT. This CDR3 has 15 amino acids. V dropped 6 bases and J dropped 4; count of bases not matched to a gene: 11. DNA for the CDR3: TGTGCCAGCAGCGGTCGACAGGGATCTATCTATGGCTACACCTTC. This gives the protein CASSGRQGSIYGYTF.

The chain uses TRBV4-1 and TRBJ1-1; maybe TRBD1 (6 bases). Germline CDR1 MGHRA, CDR2 YSYEKL. Trimming pared 1 base from V and 0 bases from J, leaving 15 bases between. The CDR3 contains 17 residues. The CDR3 loop is CASSQVLGQPMNTEAFF. The CDR3 DNA reads TGCGCCAGCAGCCAAGTTTTAGGACAGCCTATGAACACTGAAGCTTTCTTT.

The gene calls are TRBV11-2 and TRBJ1-1; D possibly corresponds to TRBD1 (6 bases). Trimming took 6 bases from V and 6 from J, leaving 17 bases between them. Per germline, CDR1 SGHAT and CDR2 FQNNGV. The length of the CDR3 is 14 residues. The CDR3 reads CASRQTGPRAEAFF. The CDR3 DNA sequence: TGTGCCAGCAGACAGACAGGCCCAAGGGCTGAAGCTTTCTTT. Filled out from reference TRBV11-2 and TRBJ1-1, the complete variable domain reads EAGVAQSPRYKIIEKRQSVAFWCNPISGHATLYWYQQILGQGPKLLIQFQNNGVVDDSQLPKDRFSAERLKGVDSTLKIQPAKLEDSAVYLCASRQTGPRAEAFFGQGTRLTVV.

This clone has only a few counts. The V gene is TRBV19, the J gene TRBJ1-5; D remains ambiguous. Germline V gives CDR1 LNHDA, CDR2 SQIVND (reference sequence). This CDR3 spans 16 amino acids. Trimming removed 5 bases from V and 2 bases from J, with 16 bases in between. This CDR3 reads CASSPLGGPGNQPQHF. The CDR3 DNA is TGTGCCAGTAGTCCCCTCGGCGGGCCGGGCAATCAGCCCCAGCATTTT.

The rearrangement uses TRBV20-1 and TRBJ1-1; D gene ambiguous. The CDR3 extends over 11 amino acids. Germline values: CDR1 DFQATT, CDR2 SNEGSKA (reference sequence). V lost 3 bases, J lost 5 bases, and 7 bases lay in between. CDR3 sequence: CSASPVTEAFF. The CDR3 DNA is TGCAGTGCTAGCCCAGTTACTGAAGCTTTCTTT.